These 26 T cell receptor beta chains share one sample of origin, sequenced in a study of blood T cell repertoires in COVID-19. Sequencing was performed with immunoSEQ multiplex PCR; in TCRdb, only in-frame clones are kept and a portion is missing. The sample includes tens of thousands of clones, roughly nine tenths seen only once; the top ten take approximately 27%. The sequencing input was peripheral blood. All receptors derive from an elderly woman with acute or convalescent COVID-19.

This sequence joins TRBV6-4 and TRBJ2-1; D uncertain. This CDR3 comprises 14 residues. V lost 5 bases and J lost 5, with 13 bases in between. Per germline, CDR1 MRHNA and CDR2 SNTAGT. The CDR3 spells CASSPGADNNEQFF. The CDR3 coding sequence is TGTGCCAGCAGTCCCGGCGCCGACAACAATGAGCAGTTCTTC.

This chain uses TRBV29-1 with TRBJ2-3, with D perhaps matching TRBD1 (5 bases). V was shortened by 5 bases and J by 2 bases, with 8 bases between the two germline ends. This CDR3 has 12 residues. CDR1 and CDR2 (germline): SQVTM, ANQGSEA. CDR3 protein: CSVSQDTDTQYF. The DNA of the CDR3 is TGCAGCGTTTCACAGGACACAGATACGCAGTATTTT.

The rearrangement joins TRBV5-1 to TRBJ2-1, with 10 bases matching TRBD2. In germline, CDR1 is SGHRS, CDR2 YFSETQ. The CDR3 has 19 residues. V lost 0 bases to trimming and J lost 5 bases; unmatched junction nucleotides: 14. CDR3 in amino acids: CASSLGLGLAGAPNNEQFF. The CDR3 nucleotides are TGCGCCAGCAGCTTGGGTCTTGGGCTAGCGGGGGCCCCAAACAATGAGCAGTTCTTC.

V and J are TRBV3-1 (or the pseudogene TRBV3-2) and TRBJ2-5; 9 bases fit TRBD1. This CDR3 has 15 residues. Germline-derived CDR1 and CDR2 are LGHDT and YNNKEL (reference sequence). Losses at the gene ends were 0 bases for V and 4 bases for J; bases not matched to a gene: 3. The CDR3 coding sequence is TGTGCCAGCAGCCAAGATTCGGACAGGGGAGAGACCCAGTACTTC. Translation gives CASSQDSDRGETQYF.

This chain joins TRBV2 and TRBJ1-2; perhaps TRBD1 as D (6 bases). Germline loops: CDR1 SNHLY, CDR2 FYNNEI. V gave up 4 bases and J gave up 2 bases, with 14 bases separating them. The CDR3 consists of 15 residues. The CDR3 reads CASSGGPTGNYGYTF. The CDR3 DNA reads as TGTGCCAGCAGTGGGGGCCCCACAGGGAACTATGGCTACACCTTC.

The V call is TRBV7-2, the J call TRBJ1-5; unclear D gene. In germline, CDR1 is SGHTA, CDR2 FQGNSA. Deletions cut 6 bases from V and 0 bases from J, with 9 bases between. This CDR3 spans 14 amino acids. Here the CDR3 DNA reads TGTGCCAGCAGTCCGGCGGTTAGCAATCAGCCCCAGCATTTT. It specifies CASSPAVSNQPQHF. Complete variable domain (other parts from reference TRBV7-2 and TRBJ1-5): GAGVSQSPSNKVTEKGKDVELRCDPISGHTALYWYRQSLGQGLEFLIYFQGNSAPDKSGLPSDRFSAERTGGSVSTLTIQRTQQEDSAVYLCASSPAVSNQPQHFGDGTRLSIL.

The chain uses TRBV5-1 and TRBJ2-3, with 7 bases fitting TRBD2. Trimming cost V 3 bases and J 6 bases; bases outside gene matches: 4. From germline, CDR1 is SGHRS and CDR2 YFSETQ. This CDR3 has 13 amino acids. The CDR3 here is CASSSMGGDTQYF. The CDR3 nucleotides are TGCGCCAGCAGCTCCATGGGAGGGGATACGCAGTATTTT.

V and J are TRBV5-1 and TRBJ2-1, with a possible D match to TRBD2 (5 bases). Trimming removed 0 bases at V and 8 bases at J, with 12 bases between. Germline CDR1 is SGHRS and CDR2 is YFSETQ. CDR3 length: 14 amino acids. Written as DNA, the CDR3 is TGCGCCAGCAGCTTGGCCGCTAGCCCAGATGAGCAGTTCTTC. Protein: CASSLAASPDEQFF.

The rearrangement uses TRBV7-9 and TRBJ2-2; TRBD2 agrees at 10 bases. The germline gives CDR1 SEHNR, CDR2 FQNEAQ (reference sequence). The CDR3 consists of 15 residues. After removal of 6 bases from V and 4 bases from J, the junction contained 5 bases not matched to a gene. This chain's CDR3 is CASSLSGGITGELFF. DNA of the CDR3: TGTGCCAGCAGTCTTAGCGGGGGGATCACCGGGGAGCTGTTTTTT.

The genes are TRBV5-6 and TRBJ2-1; 14 bases align to TRBD2. With V trimmed by 4 bases and J by 9 bases, 12 bases remained unmatched. CDR3 length: 17 amino acids. Per the germline V gene, CDR1 is SGHDT and CDR2 is YYEEEE. The CDR3 DNA follows: TGTGCCAGCAGCATCGGACTAGCGGGGGGCCAGGGGAGTGAGCAGTTCTTC. Its translation is CASSIGLAGGQGSEQFF.

J is TRBJ2-2 and V is TRBV13; maybe TRBD1 (5 bases). The CDR3 covers 18 residues. Germline CDR1 and CDR2: PRHDT and FYEKMQ (reference sequence). V dropped 6 bases and J dropped 1 base, with 21 bases sitting between them. CDR3 in amino acids: CASSSQARGRENTGELFF. In nucleotides, the CDR3 is TGTGCCAGCAGTTCCCAGGCCCGCGGCAGGGAGAACACCGGGGAGCTGTTTTTT. The variable domain in full, completed from reference TRBV13 and TRBJ2-2, reads AAGVIQSPRHLIKEKRETATLKCYPIPRHDTVYWYQQGPGQDPQFLISFYEKMQSDKGSIPDRFSAQQFSDYHSELNMSSLELGDSALYFCASSSQARGRENTGELFFGEGSRLTVL.

V gene TRBV7-2 combines with J gene TRBJ2-3; a weak D match, TRBD2 (7 bases). V was clipped by 1 base and J by 5 bases, with 10 bases between them. The CDR3 runs 14 residues. From germline, CDR1 is SGHTA and CDR2 FQGNSA. The CDR3: CASSLGGGEDTQYF. CDR3 DNA: TGTGCCAGCAGCTTAGGAGGGGGGGAAGATACGCAGTATTTT.

The chain combines TRBV19 with TRBJ2-4; no clear D. Germline V CDR1 and CDR2: LNHDA, SQIVND (reference sequence). V dropped 2 bases and J dropped 9 bases, with 14 bases sitting between them. CDR3 length: 14 amino acids. CDR3 DNA sequence: TGTGCCAGTAGTATAACTCTAGATCTAGGCATTCAGTACTTC. Its protein is CASSITLDLGIQYF. The full variable domain, rest sourced from reference TRBV19 and TRBJ2-4, is DGGITQSPKYLFRKEGQNVTLSCEQNLNHDAMYWYRQDPGQGLRLIYYSQIVNDFQKGDIAEGYSVSREKKESFPLTVTSAQKNPTAFYLCASSITLDLGIQYFGAGTRLSVL.

This chain links TRBV5-5 with TRBJ2-3; TRBD2 aligns across 11 bases. Trimming took 0 bases from V and 1 from J; bases not matched to a gene: 1. In germline, CDR1 is SGHKS, CDR2 YYEKEE (reference sequence). CDR3 size: 16 residues. In DNA, the CDR3 is TGTGCCAGCAGCTTGGAACTAGCGGGGGGCACAGATACGCAGTATTTT. Its translation: CASSLELAGGTDTQYF.

This chain links TRBV10-3 with TRBJ2-5; no reliable D call. This CDR3 has 13 residues. Germline assignment: CDR1 ENHRY and CDR2 SYGVKD. Between the trimmed V and J ends, which lost 3 bases and 4 bases, there was a span of 9 bases. CDR3 region: CAISEDNSETQYF. In nucleotides, the CDR3 is TGTGCCATCAGTGAAGACAATTCAGAGACCCAGTACTTC.

The gene calls are TRBV5-1 and TRBJ2-3, with 10 bases lining up with TRBD2. J was trimmed by 6 bases and V by 0 bases; bases with no gene match: 7. CDR3 size: 16 residues. CDR1 SGHRS and CDR2 YFSETQ come from the germline V gene. CDR3 bases: TGCGCCAGCAGCTTGGGGCATAGCGGGGGGTCTGATACGCAGTATTTT. Translating gives CASSLGHSGGSDTQYF.

The chain joins TRBV30 to TRBJ1-3, with 9 bases fitting TRBD1. Germline lookup yields CDR1 GTSNPN and CDR2 SVGIG (reference sequence). This CDR3 spans 16 amino acids. Trimming took 1 base from V and 3 from J; bases not matched to a gene: 7. The CDR3 sequence is CAWSALDRGFGNTIYF. CDR3 bases: TGTGCCTGGAGTGCGCTCGACAGGGGGTTTGGAAACACCATATATTTT.

The chain carries TRBV3-1 (or the pseudogene TRBV3-2) and TRBJ1-2; no firm D call. CDR1 is LGHDT, CDR2 YNNKEL, per germline (reference sequence). Trimming left V 0 bases short and J 5 bases short, with 10 bases between. The CDR3 runs to 14 residues. As DNA, the CDR3 is TGTGCCAGCAGCCAAGATCTCGGGGTTTATGGCTACACCTTC. It encodes CASSQDLGVYGYTF.

V usage is TRBV7-9 and J usage is TRBJ2-3, with D possibly being TRBD2 (7 bases). CDR3 length equals 16 residues. Trimming pared 5 bases from V and 6 bases from J, leaving 21 bases between. The germline V gene encodes CDR1 SEHNR and CDR2 FQNEAQ (reference sequence). The CDR3 protein is CASSLEFAGAGDTQYF. In DNA form, the CDR3 reads TGTGCCAGCAGCCTCGAATTTGCGGGGGCAGGGGATACGCAGTATTTT.

The genes are TRBV6-5 and TRBJ1-2; 9 nucleotides line up with TRBD1. The CDR3 length is 14 residues. Germline CDR1 is MNHEY and CDR2 is SVGAGI. V dropped 0 bases and J dropped 6; count of bases not matched to a gene: 2. The CDR3 sequence: CASSYSTGGNGYTF. DNA of the CDR3: TGTGCCAGCAGTTACTCTACAGGGGGCAATGGCTACACCTTC.

The chain joins TRBV28 to TRBJ1-2; possible D gene TRBD1, 6 bases. This CDR3 has 15 residues. CDR1 is MDHEN, CDR2 SYDVKM, per germline. V was shortened by 6 bases and J by 1 base, with 15 bases between the two germline ends. The CDR3 sequence: CASSSGQIINYGYTF. CDR3 sequence (DNA): TGTGCCAGCAGCTCCGGACAGATAATTAACTATGGCTACACCTTC.

V is TRBV19 and J is TRBJ2-7; D not certain. CDR1 and CDR2 (germline): LNHDA, SQIVND (reference sequence). Between the trimmed V and J ends, which lost 5 bases and 2 bases, there was a span of 13 bases. CDR3 length equals 14 residues. The CDR3 sequence: CASSFGLGTYEQYV. The CDR3 DNA sequence: TGTGCCAGTAGTTTCGGTCTGGGCACCTACGAGCAGTACGTC.

This chain uses TRBV6-5 with TRBJ2-3, with a weak D call TRBD2 (5 bases). Germline-derived CDR1 and CDR2 are MNHEY and SVGAGI. With 0 bases removed from V and 4 bases from J, the gap between germline ends came to 5 bases. The CDR3 runs to 13 residues. Here the CDR3 DNA reads TGTGCCAGCAGTTACTCGGAGGCAGATACGCAGTATTTT. Translating gives CASSYSEADTQYF.

V is TRBV20-1 and J is TRBJ1-1; D is unresolved. The CDR3 loop spans 11 amino acids. Trimming cost V 4 bases and J 6 bases, with 9 bases left between them. Per the germline V gene, CDR1 is DFQATT and CDR2 is SNEGSKA (reference sequence). CDR3 DNA: TGCAGTGCTAAGAGGGTGGCTGAAGCTTTCTTT. Its protein is CSAKRVAEAFF.

Here the CDR3 DNA reads TGTGCCAGCAGCCGGGGATTGAGCTCCTACGAGCAGTACGTC. Protein product: CASSRGLSSYEQYV. The V call is TRBV5-6, the J call TRBJ2-7; possible D gene TRBD2, 5 bases. The CDR3 contains 14 residues. Trimming cost V 4 bases and J 0 bases, with 11 bases left between them. The germline V gene encodes CDR1 SGHDT and CDR2 YYEEEE.

V and J are TRBV28 and TRBJ1-2; D is unresolved. Germline assignment: CDR1 MDHEN and CDR2 SYDVKM. This CDR3 has 13 residues. The ends were cut back, 0 bases at V and 7 bases at J, with 9 bases in the middle. The CDR3 protein is CASSLWGGGGYTF. The CDR3, as DNA: TGTGCCAGCAGTTTATGGGGCGGAGGTGGCTACACCTTC.